The 25 T cell receptor beta chains given below trace back to one sample, sequenced in a study of T cell responses to AZD1222 COVID-19 vaccine. Measured with immunoSEQ multiplex PCR; TCRdb has only the in-frame clones, and not every one. The sample lists some 110,000 clones, roughly 87% seen once, with approximately 5.1% in the top ten. Source: peripheral blood, taken on day 0 of AZD1222 vaccination. Receptors originate from an adult in good health.

The chain is built from TRBV6-5 and TRBJ1-2; TRBD1 is a possible D gene (5 bases). The CDR3 is made up of 14 amino acids. Germline V gene sequence: CDR1 MNHEY, CDR2 SVGAGI. The V end was cut by 8 bases, the J end by 2 bases, with 15 bases between. This chain's CDR3 is CASRSHGDNYGYTF. The CDR3 bases are TGTGCCAGCCGCAGTCACGGGGACAACTATGGCTACACCTTC.

V is TRBV27 and J is TRBJ2-4; D may be TRBD2 (6 bases). This CDR3 comprises 15 residues. Germline CDR1 MNHEY, CDR2 SMNVEV (reference sequence). Deletions cut 6 bases from V and 1 base from J, with 13 bases between. The CDR3 here is CASRLFGGAKNIQYF. CDR3 sequence (DNA): TGTGCCAGCAGATTGTTTGGGGGGGCCAAAAACATTCAGTACTTC.

V gene TRBV4-1 combines with J gene TRBJ1-3, with no clear D. The V gene's germline CDR1 is MGHRA and CDR2 YSYEKL. The CDR3 extends over 17 amino acids. V gave up 1 base and J gave up 2 bases, with 15 bases separating them. CDR3 in DNA: TGCGCCAGCAGCCAAGTCTTAGGGATTCGGACTGGAAACACCATATATTTT. Amino acids: CASSQVLGIRTGNTIYF.

The V and J genes are TRBV19 and TRBJ1-1; D not certain. The germline gives CDR1 LNHDA, CDR2 SQIVND (reference sequence). V lost 5 bases, J lost 6 bases, and 16 bases lay in between. There are 14 residues in the CDR3. The CDR3 sequence is CASSQAGHGPEAFF. The DNA of the CDR3 is TGTGCCAGTAGTCAAGCGGGTCATGGCCCTGAAGCTTTCTTT.

V and J are TRBV5-6 and TRBJ1-1; D call uncertain. V was shortened by 1 base and J by 1 base, with 8 bases between the two germline ends. Germline V gene sequence: CDR1 SGHDT, CDR2 YYEEEE. The CDR3 has 14 residues. The CDR3 coding sequence is TGTGCCAGCAGCTTGATACAAAGGAACACTGAAGCTTTCTTT. Residues: CASSLIQRNTEAFF. Full variable domain (missing parts from reference TRBV5-6 and TRBJ1-1): DAGVTQSPTHLIKTRGQQVTLRCSPKSGHDTVSWYQQALGQGPQFIFQYYEEEERQRGNFPDRFSGHQFPNYSSELNVNALLLGDSALYLCASSLIQRNTEAFFGQGTRLTVV.

V and J are TRBV21-1 and TRBJ1-2. TRBV21-1 is tagged as a pseudogene. The CDR3 totals 20 residues. CDR3 protein: CASSKVHARCFLWGMYGYTF. Written as DNA, the CDR3 is TGTGCCAGCAGCAAAGTCCATGCACGATGCTTTTTGTGGGGGATGTATGGCTACACCTTC.

This sequence joins TRBV7-2 and TRBJ2-7; D remains unclear. CDR1 is SGHTA and CDR2 is FQGNSA in the germline V gene. This CDR3 spans 11 amino acids. Trimming removed 2 bases from V and 5 bases from J, with 4 bases in between. CDR3 sequence reads: CASSLFNEQYF. The CDR3, as DNA: TGTGCCAGCAGCTTATTTAACGAGCAGTACTTC.

The chain links TRBV3-1 (or the pseudogene TRBV3-2) to TRBJ2-5; TRBD1 matches 12 bases. With V trimmed by 4 bases and J by 1 base, 4 bases remained unmatched. CDR1 is LGHDT, CDR2 YNNKEL, per germline (reference sequence). CDR3 length: 16 amino acids. This chain's CDR3 is CASSPRDRGPQETQYF. In DNA form, the CDR3 reads TGTGCCAGCAGCCCCCGGGACAGGGGGCCCCAAGAGACCCAGTACTTC.

J is TRBJ2-2 and V is TRBV6-4, with 9 nucleotides matching TRBD2. This CDR3 has 15 residues. The V and J ends lost 0 bases and 4 bases, in that order; junction bases with no gene match: 0. Germline lookup yields CDR1 MRHNA and CDR2 SNTAGT. CDR3 sequence reads: CASSDSSGGTGELFF. Here the CDR3 DNA reads TGTGCCAGCAGTGACTCTAGCGGGGGCACCGGGGAGCTGTTTTTT.

The V gene is TRBV2, the J gene TRBJ2-5, with D maybe TRBD2 (6 bases). The CDR3 sequence is 13 residues long. Germline V gene lookup returns CDR1 SNHLY and CDR2 FYNNEI. Between the trimmed V and J ends, which lost 6 bases and 5 bases, there was a span of 13 bases. The CDR3 loop reads CASRDYLGETQYF. CDR3 sequence (DNA): TGTGCCAGCAGGGACTATCTGGGGGAGACCCAGTACTTC. Based on the CDR3 plus reference TRBV2 and TRBJ2-5, the full variable domain is EPEVTQTPSHQVTQMGQEVILRCVPISNHLYFYWYRQILGQKVEFLVSFYNNEISEKSEIFDDQFSVERPDGSNFTLKIRSTKLEDSAMYFCASRDYLGETQYFGPGTRLLVL.

The chain couples TRBV7-9 to TRBJ2-6; D is uncertain. The CDR3 spans 13 residues. The V gene lost 4 bases and the J gene lost 4 bases, with 5 bases spanning the gap. CDR1 is SEHNR and CDR2 is FQNEAQ in the germline V gene (reference sequence). For the CDR3, the DNA is TGTGCCAGCAGCTCCGCCGGGGCCAACGTCCTGACTTTC. Residues: CASSSAGANVLTF.

The rearrangement joins TRBV29-1 to TRBJ1-2; D call uncertain. The CDR3 sequence is 10 residues long. CDR1 is SQVTM and CDR2 is ANQGSEA in the germline V gene. Trimming removed 0 bases from V and 8 bases from J, with 4 bases in between. This chain's CDR3 is CSVEDNGYTF. The CDR3 nucleotides read TGCAGCGTTGAAGACAACGGCTACACCTTC.

The chain employs TRBV29-1 and TRBJ2-3; D might be TRBD2 (5 bases). The germline V and J ends were trimmed by 0 bases and 4 bases, with 11 bases remaining between them. The CDR3 contains 14 residues. Germline CDR1 SQVTM, CDR2 ANQGSEA. CDR3 sequence reads: CSVEDGSLADTQYF. CDR3 bases: TGCAGCGTTGAAGATGGGAGTCTCGCAGATACGCAGTATTTT.

This clone occurred once. The chain couples TRBV7-2 to TRBJ1-1, with D possibly being TRBD1 (5 bases). Germline CDR1 reads SGHTA; CDR2 reads FQGNSA. This CDR3 is built from 14 residues. Trimming removed 5 bases at V and 2 bases at J, with 12 bases between. CDR3 loop: CASSQSGPNTEAFF. CDR3 DNA sequence: TGTGCCAGCAGCCAATCGGGACCTAACACTGAAGCTTTCTTT.

This chain joins TRBV18 and TRBJ1-5; TRBD1 matches at 7 bases. CDR3 size: 19 residues. V shed 6 bases, J shed 5 bases, and the junction held 22 bases outside the gene matches. In germline, CDR1 is KGHSH, CDR2 LQKENI. The CDR3 protein is CASSRRMAARGEGDQPQHF. CDR3 coding DNA: TGTGCCAGCTCGCGCCGGATGGCCGCCAGGGGGGAGGGGGATCAGCCCCAGCATTTT.

This clone was picked up a small number of times. The genes are TRBV10-3 and TRBJ1-1; 10 bases are a match to TRBD1. Germline CDR1 is ENHRY and CDR2 is SYGVKD. The CDR3 covers 15 residues. The trim removed 6 bases at V and 1 base at J, leaving 5 bases unmatched. The CDR3, as DNA: TGTGCCATCAGGGGACAGGGGAAGGGGAACACTGAAGCTTTCTTT. Encoded protein: CAIRGQGKGNTEAFF.

This chain connects TRBV5-1 to TRBJ2-5; TRBD2 matches 7 bases. V lost 0 bases to trimming and J lost 2 bases; unmatched junction nucleotides: 4. There are 15 residues in the CDR3. Germline values: CDR1 SGHRS, CDR2 YFSETQ. The CDR3 loop is CASSLAGGEQETQYF. DNA for the CDR3: TGCGCCAGCAGCTTGGCGGGGGGAGAGCAAGAGACCCAGTACTTC.

This clone was recorded a few times. J is TRBJ2-2 and V is TRBV9; D is unclear. Trimming removed 0 bases at V and 8 bases at J, with 11 bases between. Germline values: CDR1 SGDLS, CDR2 YYNGEE. There are 14 residues in the CDR3. This CDR3 reads CASSVERGAGELFF. CDR3 bases: TGTGCCAGCAGCGTAGAGAGAGGCGCAGGGGAGCTGTTTTTT.

The chain employs TRBV6-4 and TRBJ2-1; 7 positions match TRBD1. The CDR3 spans 14 residues. Trimming at V came to 6 bases and at J to 6 bases, leaving 8 bases not matched to a gene. Germline V lookup: CDR1 MRHNA, CDR2 SNTAGT. Here the CDR3 DNA reads TGTGCCAGCAGCAAGACAGGGTACAGCAATGAGCAGTTCTTC. Translation gives CASSKTGYSNEQFF.

The rearrangement links TRBV5-1 to TRBJ2-1, with TRBD2 matching 10 bases. Unmatched junction bases numbered 7, after V lost 4 bases and J lost 6 bases. CDR1 is SGHRS, CDR2 YFSETQ, per germline. The CDR3 spans 15 residues. CDR3 amino acids: CASSALAGASNEQFF. Written as DNA, the CDR3 is TGCGCCAGCAGCGCCCTAGCGGGGGCCAGCAATGAGCAGTTCTTC. Based on the CDR3 plus reference TRBV5-1 and TRBJ2-1, the full variable domain is KAGVTQTPRYLIKTRGQQVTLSCSPISGHRSVSWYQQTPGQGLQFLFEYFSETQRNKGNFPGRFSGRQFSNSRSEMNVSTLELGDSALYLCASSALAGASNEQFFGPGTRLTVL.

The chain carries TRBV7-2 and TRBJ2-1; TRBD2 matches at 13 bases. CDR3 size: 17 residues. V was clipped by 5 bases and J by 9 bases; unmatched bases: 13. Germline V gives CDR1 SGHTA, CDR2 FQGNSA. The CDR3 region has the DNA TGTGCCAGCAGCCCGGGACTAGCGGGGCGGAAGAATAGTGAGCAGTTCTTC. Amino acids: CASSPGLAGRKNSEQFF.

This chain joins TRBV3-1 (or the pseudogene TRBV3-2) and TRBJ1-1, with D perhaps matching TRBD1 (6 bases). V was trimmed by 4 bases and J by 2 bases, leaving 8 bases between them. The CDR3 length is 13 residues. CDR1 and CDR2 from the germline V gene are LGHDT and YNNKEL (reference sequence). The CDR3 coding sequence is TGTGCCAGCAGCCGGGACACCAACACTGAAGCTTTCTTT. Amino acids: CASSRDTNTEAFF.

The rearrangement links TRBV11-2 to TRBJ1-1, with D tentatively TRBD1 (5 bases). Germline V CDR1 and CDR2: SGHAT, FQNNGV. Trimming took 8 bases from V and 1 from J, leaving 14 bases between them. This CDR3 is built from 14 residues. The CDR3 region is CASLNRDSNTEAFF. For the CDR3, the DNA is TGTGCCAGCCTTAACCGGGACTCGAACACTGAAGCTTTCTTT.

The chain combines TRBV29-1 with TRBJ1-4, with TRBD1 as a possible D gene (5 bases). V was shortened by 7 bases and J by 6 bases, with 24 bases between the two germline ends. Germline values: CDR1 SQVTM, CDR2 ANQGSEA. This CDR3 region has 16 residues. The CDR3 region is CSAGGALKSWYEKLFF. For the CDR3, the DNA is TGCAGCGCCGGAGGGGCCCTAAAGAGCTGGTATGAAAAACTGTTTTTT.

Written as DNA, the CDR3 is TGCAGCGTTGAAGCAGGCACTACCTATGGCTACACCTTC. This encodes CSVEAGTTYGYTF. V is TRBV29-1 and J is TRBJ1-2, with no clear D. Germline V gene sequence: CDR1 SQVTM, CDR2 ANQGSEA. The CDR3 loop spans 13 amino acids. V shed 1 base and J shed 4 bases, with 10 bases lying between them.